These 20 T cell receptor beta chains were sequenced from one sample in a study of somatic mutations in cytotoxic T cells in rheumatoid arthritis. Clones were read by immunoSEQ multiplex PCR, and TCRdb kept only the in-frame ones, dropping some. The sample includes around 20,000 clones, approximately 67% of them seen just once. What was sequenced was CD8+ T cells sorted from blood. All receptors derive from an adult with rheumatoid arthritis.

V usage is TRBV7-9 and J usage is TRBJ1-4; D is perhaps TRBD1 (6 bases). Germline V gene data show CDR1 as SEHNR and CDR2 as FQNEAQ (reference sequence). The CDR3 has 15 amino acids. The V end was cut by 5 bases, the J end by 5 bases, with 15 bases between. The DNA of the CDR3 is TGTGCCAGCAGCATACAGGGAAAACTGAATGAAAAACTGTTTTTT. Protein sequence: CASSIQGKLNEKLFF.

The chain has TRBV14 and TRBJ1-2; no clear D. V gave up 1 base and J gave up 4 bases, with 7 bases separating them. The CDR3 sequence is 13 residues long. The germline gives CDR1 SGHDN, CDR2 FVKESK. CDR3 region: CASSQAVSYGYTF. The CDR3, as DNA: TGTGCCAGCAGCCAAGCTGTTTCCTATGGCTACACCTTC.

The chain's CDR3 is CASSQSPSGVSNQPQHF. The DNA of the CDR3 is TGCGCCAGCAGCCAATCACCTAGCGGGGTTTCCAATCAGCCCCAGCATTTT. The chain carries TRBV4-1 and TRBJ1-5; D gene ambiguous. The V and J ends lost 2 bases and 3 bases respectively, with 17 bases between them. Germline values: CDR1 MGHRA, CDR2 YSYEKL. The CDR3 loop spans 17 amino acids.

V is TRBV4-1 and J is TRBJ2-3; D is unresolved. The CDR3 consists of 13 residues. Looked up from germline, CDR1 is MGHRA and CDR2 is YSYEKL. Trimming pared 4 bases from V and 6 bases from J, leaving 11 bases between. The CDR3 sequence: CASSPPTTDTQYF. The CDR3 DNA is TGCGCCAGCAGCCCGCCGACAACCGATACGCAGTATTTT.

V gene TRBV2 combines with J gene TRBJ1-2; D unclear. Germline-derived CDR1 and CDR2 are SNHLY and FYNNEI. Trimming left V 4 bases short and J 4 bases short, with 16 bases between. The CDR3 totals 15 residues. The CDR3 coding sequence is TGTGCCAGCAGTGTGTCGGACGGTGGAGGCTATGGCTACACCTTC. It specifies CASSVSDGGGYGYTF. The whole variable domain, filled in from reference TRBV2 and TRBJ1-2, reads EPEVTQTPSHQVTQMGQEVILRCVPISNHLYFYWYRQILGQKVEFLVSFYNNEISEKSEIFDDQFSVERPDGSNFTLKIRSTKLEDSAMYFCASSVSDGGGYGYTFGSGTRLTVV.

This clone was seen a handful of times. The chain is built from TRBV7-9 and TRBJ2-7, with 12 positions matching TRBD1. V lost 4 bases, J lost 4 bases, and 17 bases stayed unmatched. The CDR3 runs to 19 residues. Germline CDR1 is SEHNR and CDR2 is FQNEAQ (reference sequence). Here the CDR3 reads CASSSVPGQGAALLYEQYF. The CDR3 coding sequence is TGTGCCAGCAGCTCCGTCCCGGGACAGGGGGCTGCCCTACTTTACGAGCAGTACTTC.

The V and J genes are TRBV6-5 and TRBJ2-2; 8 nucleotides agree with TRBD1. This CDR3 is built from 15 residues. Germline V gene lookup returns CDR1 MNHEY and CDR2 SVGAGI. V shed 3 bases, J shed 1 base, and the junction held 1 base outside the gene matches. DNA for the CDR3: TGTGCCAGCAGTTATGGGACAGGGAACACCGGGGAGCTGTTTTTT. Amino acids: CASSYGTGNTGELFF.

The V gene is TRBV9, the J gene TRBJ1-1, with D hard to call. Germline V lookup: CDR1 SGDLS, CDR2 YYNGEE. The CDR3 sequence is 13 residues long. V was trimmed by 3 bases and J by 1 base, leaving 7 bases between them. CDR3 sequence reads: CASSAGENTEAFF. CDR3 nucleotide sequence: TGTGCCAGCAGCGCGGGAGAGAACACTGAAGCTTTCTTT.

V usage is TRBV9 and J usage is TRBJ2-7; D gene ambiguous. The CDR3 totals 12 residues. From germline, CDR1 is SGDLS and CDR2 YYNGEE. The V end was cut by 4 bases, the J end by 0 bases, with 5 bases between. The CDR3 region is CASSTDSYEQYF. In DNA form, the CDR3 reads TGTGCCAGCAGCACAGACTCCTACGAGCAGTACTTC.

DNA for the CDR3: TGTGCCAGCAGCCAATCGAATGTAGACGAGCAGTACTTC. It yields the protein CASSQSNVDEQYF. The rearrangement joins TRBV16 to TRBJ2-7; D call uncertain. CDR3 length equals 13 residues. Germline V gene data show CDR1 as KGHSY and CDR2 as FQNENV. V lost 0 bases, J lost 5 bases, and 8 bases lay in between.

This clone was counted a few times. The V call is TRBV5-4, the J call TRBJ2-7; possible D gene TRBD2, 5 bases. Deletions cut 3 bases from V and 3 bases from J, with 10 bases between. The CDR3 is 13 residues long. Germline CDR1 SGHNT, CDR2 YYREEE (reference sequence). The CDR3, as DNA: TGTGCCAGCAGCTCTAGGGAGAGCTACGAGCAGTACTTC. It yields the protein CASSSRESYEQYF.

This clone has just one count. V and J are TRBV4-1 and TRBJ2-5, with D uncertain. Germline CDR1 reads MGHRA; CDR2 reads YSYEKL. Trimming took off 0 bases at V and 5 bases at J, with 10 bases between the two ends. The CDR3 is 14 residues long. The CDR3 sequence is CASSQDSRRETQYF. The CDR3 bases are TGCGCCAGCAGCCAAGATAGCAGACGGGAGACCCAGTACTTC.

This clone was counted a single time. The rearrangement links TRBV6-6 to TRBJ1-1, with D uncertain. The CDR3 loop spans 14 amino acids. Trimming left V 1 base short and J 3 bases short, with 9 bases between. Germline V gives CDR1 MNHNY, CDR2 SVGAGI (reference sequence). The CDR3 sequence: CASSYYGGDTEAFF. The CDR3 DNA sequence: TGTGCCAGCAGTTACTACGGAGGCGACACTGAAGCTTTCTTT.

This chain joins TRBV5-8 and TRBJ2-7, with 12 bases fitting TRBD2. The ends lost 0 bases at V and 0 bases at J; junction bases unmatched: 10. Germline V gene lookup returns CDR1 SGHTS and CDR2 YDEGEE. The CDR3 loop spans 19 amino acids. CDR3 sequence reads: CASSLGFRTSGVFSYEQYF. The CDR3 nucleotides are TGTGCCAGCAGCTTGGGCTTCCGGACTAGCGGGGTGTTCTCCTACGAGCAGTACTTC.

The chain couples TRBV4-3 to TRBJ2-1, with a tentative D call TRBD2 (5 bases). The germline V and J ends were trimmed by 3 bases and 8 bases, with 11 bases remaining between them. This CDR3 has 13 residues. Germline CDR1 and CDR2: LGHNA and YSLEER. This CDR3 is CASSQLSGDEQFF. For the CDR3, the DNA is TGCGCCAGCAGCCAGTTATCCGGGGATGAGCAGTTCTTC.

This rearrangement joins TRBV5-8 to TRBJ1-4, with 9 positions matching TRBD1. V lost 4 bases and J lost 7; bases outside the gene matches: 5. The germline V gene encodes CDR1 SGHTS and CDR2 YDEGEE. The CDR3 spans 14 residues. The CDR3 region is CASSVGQGSEKLFF. CDR3 nucleotides: TGTGCCAGCAGCGTGGGACAGGGCAGTGAAAAACTGTTTTTT.

The CDR3 loop is CASSDGNTGELFF. CDR3 bases: TGTGCCAGCTCCGATGGGAACACCGGGGAGCTGTTTTTT. This chain uses TRBV27 with TRBJ2-2; D is ambiguous. CDR3 size: 13 residues. Germline CDR1 reads MNHEY; CDR2 reads SMNVEV (reference sequence). Trimming took 8 bases from V and 1 from J, leaving 8 bases between them.

In this sample, this clone turned up once. The CDR3 protein is CASDRAGGFHEQYF. The CDR3 coding sequence is TGTGCTAGCGATCGGGCAGGGGGCTTCCACGAGCAGTACTTC. The genes are TRBV12-5 and TRBJ2-7, with 8 positions matching TRBD1. CDR1 and CDR2 from the germline V gene are LGHNT and FRNRAP. The CDR3 length is 14 residues. V trimming: 9 bases; J trimming: 5 bases; junction bases outside the gene matches: 12.

The chain links TRBV7-8 to TRBJ2-2; D may be TRBD1 or TRBD2 (5 bases each). There are 16 residues in the CDR3. With 6 bases removed from V and 2 bases from J, the gap between germline ends came to 16 bases. Germline loops: CDR1 SGHVS, CDR2 FQNEAQ. DNA of the CDR3: TGTGCCAGCAGACGAACCGGGACGGAAAACACCGGGGAGCTGTTTTTT. Protein sequence: CASRRTGTENTGELFF.

This rearrangement joins TRBV5-1 to TRBJ2-7; 9 nucleotides align to TRBD1. Germline CDR1 and CDR2: SGHRS and YFSETQ. With 4 bases clipped from V and 5 bases from J, the junction kept 7 bases outside the gene matches. This CDR3 region has 14 residues. The CDR3 reads CASSVDRGYDEQYF. For the CDR3, the DNA is TGCGCCAGCAGCGTGGACAGGGGTTACGACGAGCAGTACTTC.